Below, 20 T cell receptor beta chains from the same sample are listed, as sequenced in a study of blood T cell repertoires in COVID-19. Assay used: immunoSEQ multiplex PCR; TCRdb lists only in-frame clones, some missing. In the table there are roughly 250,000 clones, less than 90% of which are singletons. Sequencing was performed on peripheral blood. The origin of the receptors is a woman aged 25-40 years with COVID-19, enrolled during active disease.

This chain's CDR3 is CASSPTGGRSRNEQFF. CDR3 DNA sequence: TGCGCCAGCAGCCCAACGGGGGGTCGGTCAAGGAATGAGCAGTTCTTC. J is TRBJ2-1 and V is TRBV23-1; 7 bases fit TRBD2. TRBV23-1 is sorted into the ORF group, with uncertain function. There are 16 residues in the CDR3. V gave up 6 bases and J gave up 7 bases; unmatched junction bases: 15.

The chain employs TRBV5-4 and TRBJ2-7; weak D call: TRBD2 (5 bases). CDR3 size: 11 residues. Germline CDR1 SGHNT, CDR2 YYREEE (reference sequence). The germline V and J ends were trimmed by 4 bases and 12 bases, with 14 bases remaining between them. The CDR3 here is CASSRDLGGYF. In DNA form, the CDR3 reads TGTGCCAGCAGCCGCGACCTAGGAGGGTACTTC.

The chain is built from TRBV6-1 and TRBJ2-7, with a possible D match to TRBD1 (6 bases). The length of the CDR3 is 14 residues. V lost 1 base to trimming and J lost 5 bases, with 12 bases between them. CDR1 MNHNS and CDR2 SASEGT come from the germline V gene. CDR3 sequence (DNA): TGTGCCAGCAGTGAAGGATCAGGGGCCCACGAGCAGTACTTC. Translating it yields CASSEGSGAHEQYF.

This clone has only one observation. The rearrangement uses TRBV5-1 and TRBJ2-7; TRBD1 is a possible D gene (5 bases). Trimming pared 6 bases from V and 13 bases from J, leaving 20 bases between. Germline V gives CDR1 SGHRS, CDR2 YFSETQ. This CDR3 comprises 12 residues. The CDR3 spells CASMISQGPLYF. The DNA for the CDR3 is TGCGCCAGCATGATCTCCCAGGGCCCCCTATACTTC.

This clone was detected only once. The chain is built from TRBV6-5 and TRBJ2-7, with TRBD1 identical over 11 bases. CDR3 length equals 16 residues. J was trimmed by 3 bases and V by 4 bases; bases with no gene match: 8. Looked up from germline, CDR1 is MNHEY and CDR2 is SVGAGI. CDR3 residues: CASSLVSGTGGYEQYF. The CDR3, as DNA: TGTGCCAGCAGTTTAGTATCCGGGACAGGGGGCTACGAGCAGTACTTC.

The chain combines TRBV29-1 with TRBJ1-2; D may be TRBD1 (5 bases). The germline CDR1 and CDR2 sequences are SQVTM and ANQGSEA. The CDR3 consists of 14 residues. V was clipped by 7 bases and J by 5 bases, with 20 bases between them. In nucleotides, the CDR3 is TGCAGCGCTTGGATAGCAGGGTTGAGTTATGGCTACACCTTC. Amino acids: CSAWIAGLSYGYTF.

CDR3 amino acids: CATSRDPNSNQPQHF. CDR3 coding DNA: TGTGCCACCAGCAGAGATCCAAATAGCAATCAGCCCCAGCATTTT. This rearrangement joins TRBV15 to TRBJ1-5; D gene uncertain. Germline V gene lookup returns CDR1 LNHNV and CDR2 YYDKDF (reference sequence). The CDR3 runs 15 residues. The ends were cut back, 0 bases at V and 0 bases at J, with 6 bases in the middle.

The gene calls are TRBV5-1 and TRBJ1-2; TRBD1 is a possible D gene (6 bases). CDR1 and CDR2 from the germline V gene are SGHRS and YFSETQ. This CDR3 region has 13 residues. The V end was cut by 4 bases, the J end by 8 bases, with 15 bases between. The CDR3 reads CASSVLGAGGYTF. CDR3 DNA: TGCGCCAGCAGCGTCCTGGGGGCTGGGGGCTACACCTTC.

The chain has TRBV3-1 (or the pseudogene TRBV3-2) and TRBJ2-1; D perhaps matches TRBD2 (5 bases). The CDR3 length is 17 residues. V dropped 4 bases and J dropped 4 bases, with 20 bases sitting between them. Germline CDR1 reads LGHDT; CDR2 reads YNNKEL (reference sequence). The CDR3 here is CASSPEQSSGFYNEQFF. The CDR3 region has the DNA TGTGCCAGCAGCCCAGAACAGTCCTCGGGATTTTACAATGAGCAGTTCTTC.

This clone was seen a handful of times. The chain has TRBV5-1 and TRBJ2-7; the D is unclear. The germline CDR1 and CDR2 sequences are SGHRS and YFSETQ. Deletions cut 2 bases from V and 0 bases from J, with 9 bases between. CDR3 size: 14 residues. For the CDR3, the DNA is TGCGCCAGCAGCTTTGACGGGTTCTCCTACGAGCAGTACTTC. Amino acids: CASSFDGFSYEQYF.

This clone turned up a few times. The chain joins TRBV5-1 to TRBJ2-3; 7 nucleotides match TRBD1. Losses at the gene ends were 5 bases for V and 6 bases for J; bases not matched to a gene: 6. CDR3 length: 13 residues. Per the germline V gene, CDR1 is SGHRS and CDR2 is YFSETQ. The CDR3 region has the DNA TGCGCCAGCAGACAGGGGTCGGCGGATACGCAGTATTTT. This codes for CASRQGSADTQYF.

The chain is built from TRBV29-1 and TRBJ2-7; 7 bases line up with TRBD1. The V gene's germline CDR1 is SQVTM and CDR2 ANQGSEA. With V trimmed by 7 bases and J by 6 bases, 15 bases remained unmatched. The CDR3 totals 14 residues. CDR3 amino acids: CSAGDRVNMVEQYF. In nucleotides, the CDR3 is TGCAGCGCCGGTGACAGGGTGAATATGGTCGAGCAGTACTTC.

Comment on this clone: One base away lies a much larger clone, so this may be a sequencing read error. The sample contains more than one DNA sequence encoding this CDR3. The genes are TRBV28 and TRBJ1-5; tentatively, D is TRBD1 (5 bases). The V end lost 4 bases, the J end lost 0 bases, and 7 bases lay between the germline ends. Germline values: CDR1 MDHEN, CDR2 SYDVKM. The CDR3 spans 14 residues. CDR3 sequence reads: CASSSGYSNQPQHF. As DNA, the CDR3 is TGTGCCAGCAGTTCAGGGTATAGCAATCAGCCCCAGCATTTT.

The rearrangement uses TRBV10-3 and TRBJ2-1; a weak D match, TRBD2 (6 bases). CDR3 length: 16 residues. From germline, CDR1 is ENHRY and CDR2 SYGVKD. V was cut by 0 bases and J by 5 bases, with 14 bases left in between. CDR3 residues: CAISESASWRDNEQFF. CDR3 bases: TGTGCCATCAGTGAGTCGGCTAGCTGGAGGGACAATGAGCAGTTCTTC.

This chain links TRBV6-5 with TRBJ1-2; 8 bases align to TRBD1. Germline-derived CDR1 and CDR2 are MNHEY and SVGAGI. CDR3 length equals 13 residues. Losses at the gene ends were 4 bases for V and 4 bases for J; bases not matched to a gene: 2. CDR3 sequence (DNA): TGTGCCAGCAGTTCCGGACAGGGCTATGGCTACACCTTC. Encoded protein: CASSSGQGYGYTF.

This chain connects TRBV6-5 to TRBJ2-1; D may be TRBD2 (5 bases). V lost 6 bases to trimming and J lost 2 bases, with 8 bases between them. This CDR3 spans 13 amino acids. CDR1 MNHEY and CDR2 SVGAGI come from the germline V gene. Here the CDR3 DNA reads TGTGCCAGCAGCCCCGGGGCCTACAATGAGCAGTTCTTC. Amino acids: CASSPGAYNEQFF.

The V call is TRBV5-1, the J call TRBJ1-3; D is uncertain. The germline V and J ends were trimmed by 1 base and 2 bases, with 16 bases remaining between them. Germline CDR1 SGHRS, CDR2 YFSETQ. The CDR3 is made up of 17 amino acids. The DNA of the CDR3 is TGCGCCAGCAGCTTGTGGTCAGCGCCTGATACTGGAAACACCATATATTTT. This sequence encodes CASSLWSAPDTGNTIYF.

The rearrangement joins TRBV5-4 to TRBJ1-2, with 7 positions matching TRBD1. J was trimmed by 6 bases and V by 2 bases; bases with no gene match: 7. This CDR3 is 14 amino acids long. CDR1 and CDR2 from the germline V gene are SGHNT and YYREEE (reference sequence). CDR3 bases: TGTGCCAGCAGCTTTGGAGACAGGGTTGATGGCTACACCTTC. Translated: CASSFGDRVDGYTF.

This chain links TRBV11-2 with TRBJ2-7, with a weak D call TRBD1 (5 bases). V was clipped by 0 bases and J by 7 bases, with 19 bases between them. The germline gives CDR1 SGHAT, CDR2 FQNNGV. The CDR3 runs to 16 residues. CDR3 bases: TGTGCCAGCAGCTTAGATCGTGGCAGGGAAATAGAAGAGCAGTACTTC. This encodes CASSLDRGREIEEQYF.

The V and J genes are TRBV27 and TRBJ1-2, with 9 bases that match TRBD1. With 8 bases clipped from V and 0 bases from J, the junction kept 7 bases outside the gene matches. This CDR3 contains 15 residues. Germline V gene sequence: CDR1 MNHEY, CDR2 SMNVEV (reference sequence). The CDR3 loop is CASFSTGGANYGYTF. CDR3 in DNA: TGTGCCAGCTTTTCCACAGGGGGCGCTAACTATGGCTACACCTTC.